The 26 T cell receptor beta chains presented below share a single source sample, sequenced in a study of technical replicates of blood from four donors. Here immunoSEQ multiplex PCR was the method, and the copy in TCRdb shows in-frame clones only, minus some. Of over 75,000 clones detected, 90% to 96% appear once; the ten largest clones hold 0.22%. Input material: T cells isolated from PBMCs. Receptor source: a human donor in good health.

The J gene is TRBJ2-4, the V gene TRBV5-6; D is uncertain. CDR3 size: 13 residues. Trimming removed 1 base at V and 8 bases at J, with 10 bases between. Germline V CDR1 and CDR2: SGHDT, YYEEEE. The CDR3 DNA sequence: TGTGCCAGCAGCTTGTTCAGTATCTACATTCAGTACTTC. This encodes CASSLFSIYIQYF.

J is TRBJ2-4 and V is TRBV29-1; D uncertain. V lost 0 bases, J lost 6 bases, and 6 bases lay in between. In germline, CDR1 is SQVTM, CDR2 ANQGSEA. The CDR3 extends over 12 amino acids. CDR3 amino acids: CSVEDTGNIQYF. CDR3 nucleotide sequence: TGCAGCGTTGAAGATACGGGAAACATTCAGTACTTC.

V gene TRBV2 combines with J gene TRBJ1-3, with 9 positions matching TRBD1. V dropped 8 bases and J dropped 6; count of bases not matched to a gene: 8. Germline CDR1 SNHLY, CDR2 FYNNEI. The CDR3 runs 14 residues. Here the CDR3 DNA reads TGTGCCAGCCTTAAGACAGGGGGTGAAAACACCATATATTTT. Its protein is CASLKTGGENTIYF.

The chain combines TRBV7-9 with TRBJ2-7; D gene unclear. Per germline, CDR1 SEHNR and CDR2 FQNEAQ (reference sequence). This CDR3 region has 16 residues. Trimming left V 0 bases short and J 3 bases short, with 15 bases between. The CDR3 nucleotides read TGTGCCAGCAGCTTAGCTACCCAGGCGACCTTCTACGAGCAGTACTTC. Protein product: CASSLATQATFYEQYF. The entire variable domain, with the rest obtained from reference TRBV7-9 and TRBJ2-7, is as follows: DTGVSQNPRHKITKRGQNVTFRCDPISEHNRLYWYRQTLGQGPEFLTYFQNEAQLEKSRLLSDRFSAERPKGSFSTLEIQRTEQGDSAMYLCASSLATQATFYEQYFGPGTRLTVT.

CDR3 sequence reads: CASSPVASGSYEQYF. CDR3 in DNA: TGTGCCAGCAGCCCTGTTGCTAGCGGGAGTTACGAGCAGTACTTC. The V call is TRBV5-6, the J call TRBJ2-7; 10 bases map to TRBD2. The CDR3 contains 15 residues. J was trimmed by 4 bases and V by 4 bases; bases with no gene match: 8. Per the germline V gene, CDR1 is SGHDT and CDR2 is YYEEEE.

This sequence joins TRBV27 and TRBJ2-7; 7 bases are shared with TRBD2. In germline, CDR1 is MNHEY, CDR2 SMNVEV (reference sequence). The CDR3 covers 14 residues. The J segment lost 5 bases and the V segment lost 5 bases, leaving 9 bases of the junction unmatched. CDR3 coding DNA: TGTGCCAGCAGTCGCGGACTAGTCCCCGACGAGCAGTACTTC. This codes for CASSRGLVPDEQYF.

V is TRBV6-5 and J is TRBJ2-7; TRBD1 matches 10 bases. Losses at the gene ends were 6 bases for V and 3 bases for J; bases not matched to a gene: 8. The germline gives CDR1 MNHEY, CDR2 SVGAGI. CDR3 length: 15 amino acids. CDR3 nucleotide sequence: TGTGCCAGCAGCAGCCCCGGGACAGGGGACTACGAGCAGTACTTC. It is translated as CASSSPGTGDYEQYF.

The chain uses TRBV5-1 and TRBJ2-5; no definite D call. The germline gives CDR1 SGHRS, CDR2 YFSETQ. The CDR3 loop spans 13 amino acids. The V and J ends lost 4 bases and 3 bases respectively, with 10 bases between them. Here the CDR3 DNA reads TGCGCCAGCAGCACTCCAGGTGAAGAGACCCAGTACTTC. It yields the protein CASSTPGEETQYF.

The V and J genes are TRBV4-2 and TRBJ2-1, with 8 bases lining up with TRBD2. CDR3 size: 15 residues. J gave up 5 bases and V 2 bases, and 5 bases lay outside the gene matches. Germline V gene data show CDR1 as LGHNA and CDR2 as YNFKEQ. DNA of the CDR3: TGTGCCAGCAGCCAAAGGACTAGCAGCAACAATGAGCAGTTCTTC. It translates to CASSQRTSSNNEQFF.

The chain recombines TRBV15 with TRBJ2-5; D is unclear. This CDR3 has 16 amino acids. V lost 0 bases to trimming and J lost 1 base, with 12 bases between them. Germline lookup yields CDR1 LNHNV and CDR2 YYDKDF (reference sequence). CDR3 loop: CATSRDAANLQETQYF. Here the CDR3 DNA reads TGTGCCACCAGCAGAGATGCGGCTAACCTCCAAGAGACCCAGTACTTC.

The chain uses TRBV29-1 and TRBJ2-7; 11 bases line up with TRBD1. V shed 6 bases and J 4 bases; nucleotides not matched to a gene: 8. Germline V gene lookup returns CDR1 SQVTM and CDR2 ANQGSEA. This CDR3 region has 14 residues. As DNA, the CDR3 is TGCAGCGTAATAACCGGGACAGGGGGATACGAGCAGTACTTC. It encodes CSVITGTGGYEQYF.

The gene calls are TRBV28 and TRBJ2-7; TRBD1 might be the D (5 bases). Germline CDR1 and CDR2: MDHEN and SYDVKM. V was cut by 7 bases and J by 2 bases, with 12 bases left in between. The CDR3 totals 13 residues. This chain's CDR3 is CASNVGRAYEQYF. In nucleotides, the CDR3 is TGTGCCAGCAACGTGGGCAGGGCCTACGAGCAGTACTTC. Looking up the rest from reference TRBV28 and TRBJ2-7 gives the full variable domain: DVKVTQSSRYLVKRTGEKVFLECVQDMDHENMFWYRQDPGLGLRLIYFSYDVKMKEKGDIPEGYSVSREKKERFSLILESASTNQTSMYLCASNVGRAYEQYFGPGTRLTVT.

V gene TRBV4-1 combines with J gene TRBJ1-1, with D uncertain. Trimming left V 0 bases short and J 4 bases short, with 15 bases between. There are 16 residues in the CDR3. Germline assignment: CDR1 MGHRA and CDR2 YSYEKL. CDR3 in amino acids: CASSQDYTAEGTEAFF. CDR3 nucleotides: TGCGCCAGCAGCCAAGATTATACAGCTGAGGGCACTGAAGCTTTCTTT.

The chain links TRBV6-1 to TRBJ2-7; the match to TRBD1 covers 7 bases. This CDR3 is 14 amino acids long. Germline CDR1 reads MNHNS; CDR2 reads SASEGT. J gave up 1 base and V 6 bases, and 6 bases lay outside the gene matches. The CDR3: CASRETGQSYEQYF. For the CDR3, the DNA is TGTGCCAGCAGGGAGACAGGGCAGTCCTACGAGCAGTACTTC.

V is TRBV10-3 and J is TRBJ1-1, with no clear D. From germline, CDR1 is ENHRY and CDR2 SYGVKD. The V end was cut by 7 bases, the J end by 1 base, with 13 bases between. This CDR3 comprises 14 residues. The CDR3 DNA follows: TGTGCCATCAAAACTCGCCCACCGAACACTGAAGCTTTCTTT. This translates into CAIKTRPPNTEAFF.

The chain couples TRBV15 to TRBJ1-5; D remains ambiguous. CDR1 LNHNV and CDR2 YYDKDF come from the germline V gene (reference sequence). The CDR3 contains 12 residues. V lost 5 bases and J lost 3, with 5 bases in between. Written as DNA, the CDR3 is TGTGCCACCAGCCTACTCAATCAGCCCCAGCATTTT. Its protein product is CATSLLNQPQHF. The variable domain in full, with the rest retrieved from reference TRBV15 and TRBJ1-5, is DAMVIQNPRYQVTQFGKPVTLSCSQTLNHNVMYWYQQKSSQAPKLLFHYYDKDFNNEADTPDNFQSRRPNTSFCFLDIRSPGLGDTAMYLCATSLLNQPQHFGDGTRLSIL.

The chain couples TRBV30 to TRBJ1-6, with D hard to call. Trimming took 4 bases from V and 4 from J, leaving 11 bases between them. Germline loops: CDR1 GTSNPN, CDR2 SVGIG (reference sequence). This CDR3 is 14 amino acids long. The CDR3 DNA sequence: TGTGCCTGGATACCCGGTTTTTATAATTCACCCCTCCACTTT. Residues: CAWIPGFYNSPLHF.

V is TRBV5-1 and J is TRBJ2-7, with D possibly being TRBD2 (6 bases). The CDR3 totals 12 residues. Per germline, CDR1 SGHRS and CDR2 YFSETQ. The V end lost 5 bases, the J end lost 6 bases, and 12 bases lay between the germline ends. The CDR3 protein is CASRWGDGEQYF. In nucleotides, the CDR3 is TGCGCCAGCAGATGGGGGGATGGCGAGCAGTACTTC.

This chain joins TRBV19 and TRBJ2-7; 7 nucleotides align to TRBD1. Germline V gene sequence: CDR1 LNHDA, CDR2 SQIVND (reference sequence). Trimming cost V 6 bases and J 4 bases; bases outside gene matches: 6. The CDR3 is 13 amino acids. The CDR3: CASRGDSVYEQYF. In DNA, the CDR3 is TGTGCCAGTAGAGGGGACAGTGTTTACGAGCAGTACTTC.

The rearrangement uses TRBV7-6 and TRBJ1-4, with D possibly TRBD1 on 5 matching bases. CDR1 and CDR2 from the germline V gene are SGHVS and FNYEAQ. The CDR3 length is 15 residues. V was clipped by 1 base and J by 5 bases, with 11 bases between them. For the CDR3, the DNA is TGTGCCAGCAGCTTAGGGGGGGGTAGGAATGAAAAACTGTTTTTT. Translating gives CASSLGGGRNEKLFF.

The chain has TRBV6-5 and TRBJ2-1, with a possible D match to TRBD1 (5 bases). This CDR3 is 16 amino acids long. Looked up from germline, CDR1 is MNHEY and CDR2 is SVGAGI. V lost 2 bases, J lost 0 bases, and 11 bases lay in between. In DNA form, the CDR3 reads TGTGCCAGCAGTTACCTTCACAGGAGCTCCTACAATGAGCAGTTCTTC. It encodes CASSYLHRSSYNEQFF.

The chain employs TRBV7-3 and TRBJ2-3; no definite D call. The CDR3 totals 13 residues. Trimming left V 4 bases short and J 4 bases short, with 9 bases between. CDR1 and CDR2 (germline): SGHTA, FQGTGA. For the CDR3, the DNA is TGTGCCAGCAGCTCTCTCCCCGCAGATACGCAGTATTTT. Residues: CASSSLPADTQYF.

The CDR3 sequence: CASSVITGGASNTQYF. In DNA form, the CDR3 reads TGTGCCAGCAGTGTCATCACAGGGGGGGCTAGCAATACGCAGTATTTT. The chain recombines TRBV6-1 with TRBJ2-3; D might be TRBD1 (8 bases). This CDR3 region has 16 residues. V was shortened by 4 bases and J by 7 bases, with 21 bases between the two germline ends. Germline V gives CDR1 MNHNS, CDR2 SASEGT.

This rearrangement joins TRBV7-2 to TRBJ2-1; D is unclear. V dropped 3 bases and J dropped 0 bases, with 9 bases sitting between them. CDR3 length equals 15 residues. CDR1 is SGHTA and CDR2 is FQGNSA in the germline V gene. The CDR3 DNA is TGTGCCAGCAGCTTGAGTTTAAGCTCCTACAATGAGCAGTTCTTC. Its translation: CASSLSLSSYNEQFF.

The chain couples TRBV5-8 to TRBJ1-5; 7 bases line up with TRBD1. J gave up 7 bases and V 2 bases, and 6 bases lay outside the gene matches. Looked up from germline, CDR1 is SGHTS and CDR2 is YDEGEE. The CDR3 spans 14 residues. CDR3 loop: CASSFSRQGQPQHF. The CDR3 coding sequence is TGTGCCAGCAGCTTTAGCCGACAGGGACAGCCCCAGCATTTT.

In nucleotides, the CDR3 is TGTGCCAGCAGCTTGGCCGGGACAGGACTAGCCAAAAACATTCAGTACTTC. Translating it yields CASSLAGTGLAKNIQYF. V is TRBV5-6 and J is TRBJ2-4; 8 bases agree with TRBD1. CDR3 size: 17 residues. Looked up from germline, CDR1 is SGHDT and CDR2 is YYEEEE. J gave up 0 bases and V 0 bases, and 5 bases lay outside the gene matches.